The text below deals with one TCR beta chain. These data belong to a study of blood T cell repertoires in COVID-19. Study-level background: Material from acute and convalescent COVID-19 was sourced from the United States, Italy and Spain.

V dropped 3 bases and J dropped 2 bases, with 11 bases sitting between them. In germline, CDR1 is MGHDK, CDR2 SYGVNS. The CDR3 runs 15 residues. Grouping used clinical history reported by participants in a survey and questionnaire. Methods used by the authors: Amplification of reference gene primers was used by the study to estimate nucleated cell counts. The assay was immunoSEQ multiplex PCR, and TCRdb's table has in-frame clones only and misses some. That table gives V, J and clone size, and the DNA gave D and trimming. The sample holds fewer than 300,000 clones, around 85% seen once. The sequence was collected from a woman aged 30 to 39 who had recovered from COVID-19. The chain is built from TRBV25-1 and TRBJ1-5; no definite D call. Material: PBMCs or T cells enriched from blood (not recorded which). DNA of the CDR3: TGTGCCAGCAGTGAGGCCAGCAGCGGCAATCAGCCCCAGCATTTT. Translation gives CASSEASSGNQPQHF.